The source of this TCR beta chain is a study of identical twins. Overall study results and limits: Reduced insertions were recorded for abundant cord blood beta clonotypes, with no such pattern in memory repertoires. These conclusions were based on statistical analysis (cross-sectional, not following the same donors).

In this sample, this clonotype turned up many times. The antigen remains unidentified. cDNA carried unique molecular identifiers, and a universal primer site was added by template switching. MiXCR was run by TCRdb on the 5' RACE reads, yielding one entry per CDR3 protein. The data show 1.5 million to 2 million distinct CDR3 sequences, around a third seen once. The germline V gene encodes CDR1 SQVTM and CDR2 ANQGSEA. CDR3 length: 12 residues. This clonotype was sampled from a newborn girl in good health. Sequenced: cord blood. The chain carries TRBV29-1 and TRBJ1-2, with a possible D match to TRBD1 (5 bases). The CDR3 bases are TGCAGTGCCGGGACGGCTAACTATGGCTACACCTTC. Its protein is CSAGTANYGYTF.